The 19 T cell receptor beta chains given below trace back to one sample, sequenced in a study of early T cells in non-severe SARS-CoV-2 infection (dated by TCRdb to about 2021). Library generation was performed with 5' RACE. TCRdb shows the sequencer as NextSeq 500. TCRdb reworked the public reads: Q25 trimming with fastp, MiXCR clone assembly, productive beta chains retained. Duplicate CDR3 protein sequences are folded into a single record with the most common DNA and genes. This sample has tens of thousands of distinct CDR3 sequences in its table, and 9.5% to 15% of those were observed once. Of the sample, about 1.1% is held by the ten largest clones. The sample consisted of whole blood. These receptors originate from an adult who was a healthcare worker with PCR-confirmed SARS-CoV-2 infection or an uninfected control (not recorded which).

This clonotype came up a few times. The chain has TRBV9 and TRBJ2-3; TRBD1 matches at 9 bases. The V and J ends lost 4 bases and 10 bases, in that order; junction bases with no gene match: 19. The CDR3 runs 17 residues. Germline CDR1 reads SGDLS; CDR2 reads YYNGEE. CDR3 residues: CASSPRAGTGKPPPQYF. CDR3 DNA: TGTGCCAGCAGCCCTCGAGCCGGGACAGGGAAGCCTCCGCCGCAGTATTTT.

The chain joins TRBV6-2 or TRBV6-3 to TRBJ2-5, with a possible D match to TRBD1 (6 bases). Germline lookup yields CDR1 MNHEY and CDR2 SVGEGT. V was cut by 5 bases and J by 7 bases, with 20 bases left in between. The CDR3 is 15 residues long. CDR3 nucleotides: TGTGCCAGCAGTCCTGGGGGCGGCCTGGTCGGGACCCAGTACTTC. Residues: CASSPGGGLVGTQYF.

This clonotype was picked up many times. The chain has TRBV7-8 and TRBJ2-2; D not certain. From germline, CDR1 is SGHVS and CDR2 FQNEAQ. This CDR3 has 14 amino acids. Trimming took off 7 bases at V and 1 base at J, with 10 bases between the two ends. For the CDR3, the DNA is TGTGCCAGCAATATCCAGCGGAACACCGGGGAGCTGTTTTTT. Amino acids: CASNIQRNTGELFF.

The CDR3 is CASSNSGANVLTF. The CDR3 nucleotides read TGTGCCAGCAGTAACTCTGGGGCCAACGTCCTGACTTTC. The chain combines TRBV12-3 or TRBV12-4 with TRBJ2-6; unclear D gene. Trimming took 5 bases from V and 0 from J, leaving 2 bases between them. The CDR3 length is 13 residues.

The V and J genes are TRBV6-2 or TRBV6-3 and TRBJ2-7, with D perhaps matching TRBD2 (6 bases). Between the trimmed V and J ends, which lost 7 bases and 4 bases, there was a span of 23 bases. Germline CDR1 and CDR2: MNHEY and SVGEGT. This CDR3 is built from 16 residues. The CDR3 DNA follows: TGTGCCAGCAATTTCGACCCCCGGGACTCTCCTTACGAGCAGTACTTC. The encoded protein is CASNFDPRDSPYEQYF.

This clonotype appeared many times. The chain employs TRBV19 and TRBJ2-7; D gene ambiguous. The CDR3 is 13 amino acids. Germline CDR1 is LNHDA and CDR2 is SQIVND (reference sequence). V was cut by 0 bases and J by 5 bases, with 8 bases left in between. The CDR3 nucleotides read TGTGCCAGTAGTATAGAACCGCGGAACGAGCAGTACTTC. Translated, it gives CASSIEPRNEQYF.

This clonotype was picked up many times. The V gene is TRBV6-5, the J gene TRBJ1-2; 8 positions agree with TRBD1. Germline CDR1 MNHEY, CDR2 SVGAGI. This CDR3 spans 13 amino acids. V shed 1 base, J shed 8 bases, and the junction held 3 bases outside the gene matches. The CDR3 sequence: CASSYLTGEGYTF. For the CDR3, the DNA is TGTGCCAGCAGTTACTTGACAGGGGAAGGCTACACCTTC.

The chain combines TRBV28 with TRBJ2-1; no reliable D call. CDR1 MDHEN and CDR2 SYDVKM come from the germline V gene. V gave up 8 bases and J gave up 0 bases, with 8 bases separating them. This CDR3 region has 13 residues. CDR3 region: CASASVSYNEQFF. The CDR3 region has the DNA TGTGCCAGCGCGAGCGTCTCCTACAATGAGCAGTTCTTC.

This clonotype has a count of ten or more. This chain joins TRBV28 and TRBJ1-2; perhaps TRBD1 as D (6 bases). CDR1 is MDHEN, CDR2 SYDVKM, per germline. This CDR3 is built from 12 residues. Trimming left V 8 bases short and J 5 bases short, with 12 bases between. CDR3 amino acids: CASSTGWYGYTF. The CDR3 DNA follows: TGTGCCAGCTCCACAGGGTGGTATGGCTACACCTTC.

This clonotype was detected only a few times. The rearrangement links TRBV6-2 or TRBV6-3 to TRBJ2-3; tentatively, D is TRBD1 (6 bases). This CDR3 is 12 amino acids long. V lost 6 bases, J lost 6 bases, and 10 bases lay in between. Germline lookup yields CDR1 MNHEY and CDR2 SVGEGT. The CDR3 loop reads CASRPDRDTQYF. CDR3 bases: TGTGCCAGCAGACCCGACAGGGATACGCAGTATTTT.

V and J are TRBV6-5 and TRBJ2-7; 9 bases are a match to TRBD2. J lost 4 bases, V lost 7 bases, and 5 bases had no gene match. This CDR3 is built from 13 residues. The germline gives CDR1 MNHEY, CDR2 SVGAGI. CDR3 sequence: CASKGSGRYEQYF. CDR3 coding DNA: TGTGCCAGCAAAGGTAGCGGGAGATACGAGCAGTACTTC.

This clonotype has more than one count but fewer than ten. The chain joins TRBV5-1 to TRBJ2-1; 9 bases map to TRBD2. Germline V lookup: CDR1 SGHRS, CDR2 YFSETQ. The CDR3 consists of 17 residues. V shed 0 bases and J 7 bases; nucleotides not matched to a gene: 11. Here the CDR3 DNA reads TGCGCCAGCAGCTTGGGGAGCTATTTAGCGGGAGAAAATGAGCAGTTCTTC. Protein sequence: CASSLGSYLAGENEQFF.

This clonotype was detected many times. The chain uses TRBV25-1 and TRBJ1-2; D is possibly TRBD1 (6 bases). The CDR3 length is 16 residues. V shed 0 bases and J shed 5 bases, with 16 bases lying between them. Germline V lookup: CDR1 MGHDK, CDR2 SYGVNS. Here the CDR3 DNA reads TGTGCCAGCAGTGAATATGGCTTAGGGACACTTTATGGCTACACCTTC. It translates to CASSEYGLGTLYGYTF.

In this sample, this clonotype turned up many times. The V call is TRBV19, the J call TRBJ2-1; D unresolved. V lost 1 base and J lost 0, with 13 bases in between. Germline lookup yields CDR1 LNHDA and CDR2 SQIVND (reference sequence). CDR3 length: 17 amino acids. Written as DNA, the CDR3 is TGTGCCAGTAGTATAGTTTGGCCGACGAGCTCCTACAATGAGCAGTTCTTC. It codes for CASSIVWPTSSYNEQFF.

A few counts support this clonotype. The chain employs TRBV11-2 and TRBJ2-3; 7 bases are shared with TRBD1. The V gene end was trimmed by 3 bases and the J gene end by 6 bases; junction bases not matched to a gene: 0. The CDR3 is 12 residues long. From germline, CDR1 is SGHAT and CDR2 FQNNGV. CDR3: CASSLTGDTQYF. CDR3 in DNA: TGTGCCAGCAGCTTGACAGGGGATACGCAGTATTTT.

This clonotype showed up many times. Here the CDR3 reads CASSSSVSYTEAFF. The CDR3 nucleotides read TGTGCCAGCAGCTCCTCCGTTTCCTACACTGAAGCTTTCTTT. This rearrangement joins TRBV11-2 to TRBJ1-1; no clear D. The CDR3 has 14 residues. Looked up from germline, CDR1 is SGHAT and CDR2 is FQNNGV. Trimming shortened V by 4 bases and J by 3 bases, and 12 bases separated the two germline ends.

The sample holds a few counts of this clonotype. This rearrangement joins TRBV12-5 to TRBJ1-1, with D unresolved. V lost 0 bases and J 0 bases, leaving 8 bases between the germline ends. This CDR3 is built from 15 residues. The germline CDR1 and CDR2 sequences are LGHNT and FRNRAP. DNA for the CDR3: TGTGCTAGTGGTTTGGTACGAGGAATGAACACTGAAGCTTTCTTT. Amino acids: CASGLVRGMNTEAFF.

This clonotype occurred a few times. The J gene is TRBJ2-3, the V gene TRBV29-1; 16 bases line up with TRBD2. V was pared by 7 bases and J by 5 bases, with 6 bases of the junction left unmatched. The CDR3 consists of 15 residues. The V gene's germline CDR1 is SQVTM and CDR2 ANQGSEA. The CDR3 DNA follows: TGCAGCGCGGGACTAGCGGGAGGGCCGGGAGATACGCAGTATTTT. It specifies CSAGLAGGPGDTQYF.

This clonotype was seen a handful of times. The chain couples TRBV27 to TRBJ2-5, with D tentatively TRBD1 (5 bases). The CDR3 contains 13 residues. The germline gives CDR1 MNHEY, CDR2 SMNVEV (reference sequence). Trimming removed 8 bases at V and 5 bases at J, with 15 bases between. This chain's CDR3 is CASATGARETQYF. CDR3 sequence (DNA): TGTGCCAGCGCAACAGGTGCACGGGAGACCCAGTACTTC.